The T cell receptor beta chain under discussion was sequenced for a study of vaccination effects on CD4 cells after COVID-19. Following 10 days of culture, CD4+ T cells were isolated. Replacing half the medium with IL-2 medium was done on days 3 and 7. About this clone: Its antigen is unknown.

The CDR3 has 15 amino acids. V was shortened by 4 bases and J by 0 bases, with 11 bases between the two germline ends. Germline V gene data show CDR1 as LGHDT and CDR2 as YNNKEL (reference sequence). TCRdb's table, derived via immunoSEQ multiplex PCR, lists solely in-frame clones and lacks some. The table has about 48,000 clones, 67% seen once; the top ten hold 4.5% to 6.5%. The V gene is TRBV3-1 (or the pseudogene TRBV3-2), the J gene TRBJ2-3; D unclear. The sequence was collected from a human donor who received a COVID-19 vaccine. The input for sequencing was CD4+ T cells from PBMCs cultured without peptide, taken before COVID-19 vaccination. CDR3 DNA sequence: TGTGCCAGCAGCCGTACCGGAGTCAGCACAGATACGCAGTATTTT. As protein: CASSRTGVSTDTQYF.